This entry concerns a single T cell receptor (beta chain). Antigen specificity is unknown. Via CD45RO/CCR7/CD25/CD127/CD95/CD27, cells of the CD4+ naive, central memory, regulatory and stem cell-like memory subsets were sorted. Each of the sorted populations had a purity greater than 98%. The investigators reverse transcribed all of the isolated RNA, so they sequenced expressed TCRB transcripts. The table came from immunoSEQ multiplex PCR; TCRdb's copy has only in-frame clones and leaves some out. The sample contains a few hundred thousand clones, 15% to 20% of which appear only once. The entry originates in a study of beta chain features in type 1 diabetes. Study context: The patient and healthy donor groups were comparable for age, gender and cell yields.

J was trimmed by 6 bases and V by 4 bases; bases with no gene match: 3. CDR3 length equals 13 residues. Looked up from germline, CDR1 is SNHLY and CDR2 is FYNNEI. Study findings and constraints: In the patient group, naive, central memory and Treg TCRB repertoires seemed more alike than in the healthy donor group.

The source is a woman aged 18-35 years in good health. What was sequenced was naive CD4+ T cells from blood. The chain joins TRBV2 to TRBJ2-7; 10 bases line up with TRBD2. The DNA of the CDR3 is TGTGCCAGCAGTGGGCTAGCGGGAGTCGAGCAGTACTTC. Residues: CASSGLAGVEQYF.